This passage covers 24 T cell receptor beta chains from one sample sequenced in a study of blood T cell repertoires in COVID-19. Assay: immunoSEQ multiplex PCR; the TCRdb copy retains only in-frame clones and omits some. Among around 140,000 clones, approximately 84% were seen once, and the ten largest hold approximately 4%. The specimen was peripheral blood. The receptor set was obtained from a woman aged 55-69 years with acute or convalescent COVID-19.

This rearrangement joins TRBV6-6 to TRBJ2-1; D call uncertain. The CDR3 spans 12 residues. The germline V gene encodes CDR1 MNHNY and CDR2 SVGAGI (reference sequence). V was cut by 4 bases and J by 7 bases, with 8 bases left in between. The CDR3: CASSSVSNEQFF. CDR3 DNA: TGTGCCAGCAGTTCTGTGAGTAATGAGCAGTTCTTC.

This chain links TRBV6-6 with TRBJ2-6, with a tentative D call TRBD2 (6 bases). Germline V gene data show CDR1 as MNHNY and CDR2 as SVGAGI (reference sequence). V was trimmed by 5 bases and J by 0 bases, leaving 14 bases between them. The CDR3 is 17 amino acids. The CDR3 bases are TGTGCCAGCAGTCCTCCCAGGAGGGGCTCTGGGGCCAACGTCCTGACTTTC. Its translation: CASSPPRRGSGANVLTF.

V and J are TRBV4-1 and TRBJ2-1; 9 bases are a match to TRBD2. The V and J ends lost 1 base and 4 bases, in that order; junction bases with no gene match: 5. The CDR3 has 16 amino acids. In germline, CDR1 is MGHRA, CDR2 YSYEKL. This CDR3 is CASSQAYAGGYNEQFF. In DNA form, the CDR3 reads TGCGCCAGCAGCCAAGCTTACGCGGGAGGGTACAATGAGCAGTTCTTC.

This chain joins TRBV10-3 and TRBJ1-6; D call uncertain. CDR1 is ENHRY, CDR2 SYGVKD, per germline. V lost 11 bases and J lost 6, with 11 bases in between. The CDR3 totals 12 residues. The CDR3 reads CASRTTNSPLHF. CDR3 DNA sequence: TGTGCCTCCAGGACTACTAATTCACCCCTCCACTTT.

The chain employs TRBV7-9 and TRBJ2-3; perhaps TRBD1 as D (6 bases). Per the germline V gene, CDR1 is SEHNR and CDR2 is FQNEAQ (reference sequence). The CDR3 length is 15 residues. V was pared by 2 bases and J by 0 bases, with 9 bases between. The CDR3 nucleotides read TGTGCCAGCAGCTTACTCAGGGGTAGCACAGATACGCAGTATTTT. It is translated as CASSLLRGSTDTQYF.

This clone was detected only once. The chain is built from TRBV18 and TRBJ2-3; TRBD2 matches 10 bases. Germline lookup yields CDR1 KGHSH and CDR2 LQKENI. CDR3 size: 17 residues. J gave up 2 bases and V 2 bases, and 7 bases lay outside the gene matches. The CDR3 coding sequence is TGTGCCAGCTCACCAGGACTAGCGGCCATGAACACAGATACGCAGTATTTT. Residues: CASSPGLAAMNTDTQYF.

The CDR3 loop is CASSVRTGGQPQHF. CDR3 in DNA: TGTGCCAGCAGTGTTAGGACAGGGGGTCAGCCCCAGCATTTT. V usage is TRBV2 and J usage is TRBJ1-5; 10 bases are a match to TRBD1. The V gene end was trimmed by 4 bases and the J gene end by 6 bases; junction bases not matched to a gene: 3. The CDR3 length is 14 residues. The germline CDR1 and CDR2 sequences are SNHLY and FYNNEI.

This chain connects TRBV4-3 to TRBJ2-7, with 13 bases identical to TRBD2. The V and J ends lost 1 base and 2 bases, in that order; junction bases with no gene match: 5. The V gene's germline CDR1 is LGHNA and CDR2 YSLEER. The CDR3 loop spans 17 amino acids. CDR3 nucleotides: TGCGCCAGCAGCCAAGCCTTCGGGACTAGCGGGACCTACGAGCAGTACTTC. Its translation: CASSQAFGTSGTYEQYF.

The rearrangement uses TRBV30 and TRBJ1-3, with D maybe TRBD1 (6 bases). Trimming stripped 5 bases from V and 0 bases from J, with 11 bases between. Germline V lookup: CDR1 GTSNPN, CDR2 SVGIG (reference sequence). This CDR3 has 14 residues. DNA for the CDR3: TGTGCCTGGGACAGGTTCAGCTCTGGAAACACCATATATTTT. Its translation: CAWDRFSSGNTIYF. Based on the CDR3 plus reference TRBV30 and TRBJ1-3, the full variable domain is SQTIHQWPATLVQPVGSPLSLECTVEGTSNPNLYWYRQAAGRGLQLLFYSVGIGQISSEVPQNLSASRPQDRQFILSSKKLLLSDSGFYLCAWDRFSSGNTIYFGEGSWLTVV.

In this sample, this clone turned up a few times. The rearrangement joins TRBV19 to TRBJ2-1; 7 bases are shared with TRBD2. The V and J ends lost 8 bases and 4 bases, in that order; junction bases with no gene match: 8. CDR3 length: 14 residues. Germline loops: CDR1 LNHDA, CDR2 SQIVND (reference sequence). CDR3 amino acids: CASQKAGLYNEQFF. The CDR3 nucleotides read TGTGCCAGTCAAAAAGCGGGACTTTACAATGAGCAGTTCTTC.

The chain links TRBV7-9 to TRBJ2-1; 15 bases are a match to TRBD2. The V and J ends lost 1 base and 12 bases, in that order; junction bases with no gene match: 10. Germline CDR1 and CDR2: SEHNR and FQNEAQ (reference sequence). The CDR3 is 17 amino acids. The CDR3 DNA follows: TGTGCCAGCAGCTTAGTTGGGACTAGCGGGAGGCCCGGGACGCAGTTCTTC. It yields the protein CASSLVGTSGRPGTQFF.

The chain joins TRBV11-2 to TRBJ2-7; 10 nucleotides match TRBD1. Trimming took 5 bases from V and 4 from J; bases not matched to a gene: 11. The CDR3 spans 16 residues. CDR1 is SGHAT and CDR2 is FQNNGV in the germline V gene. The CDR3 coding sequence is TGTGCCAGCAGCGCACGGGCCGGGACAGGGGTTTACGAGCAGTACTTC. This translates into CASSARAGTGVYEQYF. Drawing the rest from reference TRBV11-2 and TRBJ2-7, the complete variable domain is EAGVAQSPRYKIIEKRQSVAFWCNPISGHATLYWYQQILGQGPKLLIQFQNNGVVDDSQLPKDRFSAERLKGVDSTLKIQPAKLEDSAVYLCASSARAGTGVYEQYFGPGTRLTVT.

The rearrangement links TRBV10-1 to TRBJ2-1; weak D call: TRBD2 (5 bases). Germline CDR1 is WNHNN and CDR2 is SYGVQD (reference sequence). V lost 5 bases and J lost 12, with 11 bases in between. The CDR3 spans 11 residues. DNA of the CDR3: TGCGCCAGCAGTTATTCGGGGAGGCAGTTCTTC. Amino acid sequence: CASSYSGRQFF.

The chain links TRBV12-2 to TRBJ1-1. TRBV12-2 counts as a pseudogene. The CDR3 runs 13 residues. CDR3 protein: CASRSSGVNGAFF. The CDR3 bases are TGTGCAAGTCGCTCGAGCGGTGTCAATGGAGCTTTCTTT.

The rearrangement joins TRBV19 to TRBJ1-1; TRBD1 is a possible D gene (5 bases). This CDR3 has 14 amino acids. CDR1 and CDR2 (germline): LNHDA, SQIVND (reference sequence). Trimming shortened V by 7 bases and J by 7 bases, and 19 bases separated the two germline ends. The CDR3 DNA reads TGTGCCAGTACCCTTCGGGGGACGGGGCGTGAAGCTTTCTTT. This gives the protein CASTLRGTGREAFF.

The CDR3 spells CASSPQSSGNTIYF. The CDR3 nucleotides read TGCGCCAGCAGCCCCCAGTCCTCTGGAAACACCATATATTTT. The gene calls are TRBV5-1 and TRBJ1-3; D not resolved. Germline CDR1 is SGHRS and CDR2 is YFSETQ. V was trimmed by 4 bases and J by 0 bases, leaving 8 bases between them. This CDR3 is built from 14 residues.

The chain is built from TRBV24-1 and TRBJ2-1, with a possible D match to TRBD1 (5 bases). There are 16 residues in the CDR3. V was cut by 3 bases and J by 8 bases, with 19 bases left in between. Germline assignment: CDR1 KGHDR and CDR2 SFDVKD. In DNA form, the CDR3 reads TGTGCCACCAGTGATGTTGACAGCCGCCCTGGGGATGAGCAGTTCTTC. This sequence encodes CATSDVDSRPGDEQFF.

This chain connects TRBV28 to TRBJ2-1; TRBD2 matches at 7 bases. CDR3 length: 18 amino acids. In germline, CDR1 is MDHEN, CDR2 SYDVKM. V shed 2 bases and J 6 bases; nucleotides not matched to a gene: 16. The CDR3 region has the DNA TGTGCCAGCAGTTTACCAGGCCTACTAGGCGGGAGCCCCAATGAGCAGTTCTTC. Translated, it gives CASSLPGLLGGSPNEQFF.

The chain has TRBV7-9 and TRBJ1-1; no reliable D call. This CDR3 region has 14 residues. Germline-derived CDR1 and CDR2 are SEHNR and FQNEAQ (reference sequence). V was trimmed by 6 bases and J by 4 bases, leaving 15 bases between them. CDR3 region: CASSTGPAGTEAFF. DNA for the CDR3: TGTGCCAGCAGTACGGGTCCTGCGGGCACTGAAGCTTTCTTT.

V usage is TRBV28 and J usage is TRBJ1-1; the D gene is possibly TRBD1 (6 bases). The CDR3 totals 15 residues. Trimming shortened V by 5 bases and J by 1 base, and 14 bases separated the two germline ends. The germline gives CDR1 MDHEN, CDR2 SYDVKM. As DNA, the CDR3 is TGTGCCAGCAGTATCGACAGGACCCCGAACACTGAAGCTTTCTTT. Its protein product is CASSIDRTPNTEAFF.

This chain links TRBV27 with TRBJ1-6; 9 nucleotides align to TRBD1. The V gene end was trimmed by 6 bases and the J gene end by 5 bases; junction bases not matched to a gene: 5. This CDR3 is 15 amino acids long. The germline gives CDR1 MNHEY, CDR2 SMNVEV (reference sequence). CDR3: CASSLRTGDNSPLHF. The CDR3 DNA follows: TGTGCCAGCAGCCTCCGGACAGGGGATAATTCACCCCTCCACTTT.

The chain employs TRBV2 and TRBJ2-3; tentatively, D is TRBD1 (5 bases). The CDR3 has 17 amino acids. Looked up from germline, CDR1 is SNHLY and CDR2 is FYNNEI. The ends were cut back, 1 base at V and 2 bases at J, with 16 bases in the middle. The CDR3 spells CASSEGVQGIFTDTQYF. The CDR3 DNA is TGTGCCAGCAGTGAAGGGGTCCAGGGTATATTCACAGATACGCAGTATTTT. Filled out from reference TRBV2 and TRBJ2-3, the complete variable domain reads EPEVTQTPSHQVTQMGQEVILRCVPISNHLYFYWYRQILGQKVEFLVSFYNNEISEKSEIFDDQFSVERPDGSNFTLKIRSTKLEDSAMYFCASSEGVQGIFTDTQYFGPGTRLTVL.

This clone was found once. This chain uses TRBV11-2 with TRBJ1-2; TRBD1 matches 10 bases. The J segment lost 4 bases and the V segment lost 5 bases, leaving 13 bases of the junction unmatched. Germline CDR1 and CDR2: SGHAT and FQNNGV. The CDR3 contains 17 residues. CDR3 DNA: TGTGCCAGCAGCATACGAGGGGAGACAGGGGGCTTCTATGGCTACACCTTC. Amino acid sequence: CASSIRGETGGFYGYTF.

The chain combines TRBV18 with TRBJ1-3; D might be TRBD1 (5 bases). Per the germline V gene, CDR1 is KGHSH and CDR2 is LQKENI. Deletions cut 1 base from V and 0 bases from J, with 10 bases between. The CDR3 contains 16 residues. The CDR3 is CASSPQGPISGNTIYF. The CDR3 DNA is TGTGCCAGCTCACCACAGGGGCCGATCTCTGGAAACACCATATATTTT.